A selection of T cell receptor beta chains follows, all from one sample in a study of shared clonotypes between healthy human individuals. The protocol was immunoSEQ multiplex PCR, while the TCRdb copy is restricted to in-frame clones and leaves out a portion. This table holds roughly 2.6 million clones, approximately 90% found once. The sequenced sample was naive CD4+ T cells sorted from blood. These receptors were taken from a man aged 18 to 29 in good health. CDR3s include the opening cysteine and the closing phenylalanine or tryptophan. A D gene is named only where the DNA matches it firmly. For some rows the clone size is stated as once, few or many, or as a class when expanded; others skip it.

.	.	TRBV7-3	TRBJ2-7	CASSLQGSSYEQYF	TGTGCCAGCAGCTTACAGGGGAGCTCCTACGAGCAGTACTTC
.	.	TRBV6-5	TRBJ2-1	CASSSKTLTNEQFF	TGTGCCAGCAGTTCCAAAACCCTCACCAATGAGCAGTTCTTC
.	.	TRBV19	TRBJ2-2	CASSGRLGGANTGELFF	TGTGCCAGTAGCGGCCGTTTGGGGGGAGCGAACACCGGGGAGCTGTTTTTT
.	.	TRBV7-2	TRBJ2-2	CASSSGRHTGELFF	TGTGCCAGCAGTTCAGGCAGACACACCGGGGAGCTGTTTTTT
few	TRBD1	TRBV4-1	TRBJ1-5	CASSQEGQGGQPQHF	TGCGCCAGCAGCCAAGAAGGACAGGGGGGTCAGCCCCAGCATTTT
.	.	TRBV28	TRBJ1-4	CASSLSGRGFEKLFF	TGTGCCAGCAGTTTATCGGGCAGGGGCTTTGAAAAACTGTTTTTT
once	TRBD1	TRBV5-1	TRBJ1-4	CASSLDRPGEKLFF	TGCGCCAGCAGTTTGGACAGGCCGGGTGAAAAACTGTTTTTT
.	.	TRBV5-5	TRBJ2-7	CASSLGTVGSYEQYF	TGTGCCAGCAGCTTGGGAACGGTTGGGTCCTACGAGCAGTACTTC
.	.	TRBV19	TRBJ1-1	CASTFGEGVGTEAFF	TGTGCCAGTACTTTCGGTGAAGGGGTGGGGACTGAAGCTTTCTTT
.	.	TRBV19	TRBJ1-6	CASSGLEVEGPPLHF	TGTGCCAGTAGCGGGCTGGAGGTTGAGGGTCCACCCCTCCACTTT
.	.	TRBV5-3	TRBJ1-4	CARSGTGSPNEKLFF	TGTGCCAGAAGCGGCACAGGGTCTCCTAATGAAAAACTGTTTTTT
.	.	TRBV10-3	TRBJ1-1	CAISDTWTVTEAFF	TGTGCCATCAGTGATACCTGGACAGTCACTGAAGCTTTCTTT
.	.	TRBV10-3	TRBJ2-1	CATHATGSVYNEQFF	TGTGCCACTCATGCCACAGGGTCAGTCTACAATGAGCAGTTCTTC
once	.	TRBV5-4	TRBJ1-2	CASSLVSGPDPYYGYTF	TGTGCCAGCAGCTTGGTGTCTGGGCCAGATCCCTACTATGGCTACACCTTC
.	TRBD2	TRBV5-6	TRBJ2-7	CASSFSGSRAYEQYF	TGTGCCAGCAGCTTTAGCGGGAGTCGCGCCTACGAGCAGTACTTC
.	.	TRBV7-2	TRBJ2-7	CASSLAGGESYEQYF	TGTGCCAGCAGCTTAGCGGGAGGCGAGTCCTACGAGCAGTACTTC
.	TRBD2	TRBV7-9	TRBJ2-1	CASSPGTSGDEQFF	TGTGCCAGCAGCCCCGGGACTAGTGGCGATGAGCAGTTCTTC
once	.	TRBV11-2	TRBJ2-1	CASSLMIEQFF	TGTGCCAGCAGCCTAATGATTGAGCAGTTCTTC
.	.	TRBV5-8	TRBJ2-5	CASSPTRGRETQYF	TGTGCCAGCAGCCCTACTAGGGGGAGGGAGACCCAGTACTTC
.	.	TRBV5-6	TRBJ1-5	CASHTQGSGQPQHF	TGTGCCAGCCACACACAGGGATCCGGTCAGCCCCAGCATTTT
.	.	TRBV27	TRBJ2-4	CASSPVGSRGNIQYF	TGTGCCAGCAGTCCAGTAGGGAGCCGGGGAAACATTCAGTACTTC
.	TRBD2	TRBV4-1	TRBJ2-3	CASSQEASGRGTDTQYF	TGCGCCAGCAGCCAAGAGGCTAGCGGGAGGGGCACAGATACGCAGTATTTT
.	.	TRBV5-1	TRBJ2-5	CASSETVRGETQYF	TGCGCCAGCAGCGAGACAGTTCGAGGGGAGACCCAGTACTTC
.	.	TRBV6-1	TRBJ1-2	CASSEWSTSPGYTF	TGTGCCAGCAGTGAGTGGTCGACATCTCCCGGCTACACCTTC
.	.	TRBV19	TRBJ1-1	CASSIGRDGRGGTEAFF	TGTGCCAGTAGTATAGGACGGGACGGCCGTGGCGGCACTGAAGCTTTCTTT
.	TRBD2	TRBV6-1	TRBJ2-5	CASNVPGGETQYF	TGTGCCAGCAACGTCCCGGGGGGAGAGACCCAGTACTTC
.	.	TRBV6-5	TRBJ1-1	CASSYGPPTGTEAFF	TGTGCCAGCAGTTACGGTCCCCCCACGGGGACTGAAGCTTTCTTT